This T cell receptor beta chain stems from a study of blood T cells in healthy people across ages. Roughly 10 milliliters of peripheral blood were drawn from each donor into EDTA-treated tubes. The extraction recovered at least 5 micrograms of total RNA per sample. The CDR3 length is 15 residues. V trimming: 4 bases; J trimming: 1 base; junction bases outside the gene matches: 6. In germline, CDR1 is MGHRA, CDR2 YSYEKL. A J-beta primer mix and a sample-barcoded 5' primer were used in a second PCR of roughly 7 to 12 cycles. A template-switch adaptor that had 12 random nucleotides put a tag on each cDNA molecule. Via MiXCR, TCRdb re-called the 5' RACE reads, giving one row per CDR3 protein. Of over a million distinct CDR3 sequences in the sample, roughly 45% are singletons; the top ten hold roughly 7.9%. The study's findings and limits: Donor CMV infection status was unknown, possibly confounding age-related changes in expanded clonotypes.

Notes on this clonotype: Its matching antigen is unknown.

The sequencing sample was made of blood. This chain uses TRBV4-1 with TRBJ2-5, with TRBD2 identical over 7 bases. The source is a woman under 30 in good health. The CDR3 spells CASSRAGLVQETQYF. In nucleotides, the CDR3 is TGCGCCAGCAGCCGAGCTGGACTAGTCCAAGAGACCCAGTACTTC.